This T cell receptor beta chain derives from a study of control samples from healthy donors and cancer patients. Germline lookup yields CDR1 LNHDA and CDR2 SQIVND (reference sequence). The V gene end was trimmed by 6 bases and the J gene end by 3 bases; junction bases not matched to a gene: 7. The CDR3 loop spans 15 amino acids. The data were produced by immunoSEQ multiplex PCR, yet TCRdb's version contains in-frame clones alone and is incomplete. The sample carries some 150,000 clones, over 90% recorded once. The material sequenced was blood. The clonotype comes from a man aged 50-60 years in good health. The chain links TRBV19 to TRBJ2-4, with TRBD2 matching 8 bases. The CDR3 DNA is TGTGCCAGTAGAGGCGCCGGGGGGGGCAAAAACATTCAGTACTTC. It codes for CASRGAGGGKNIQYF.